One and the same sample provided the 20 T cell receptor beta chains below, sequenced in a study of cytomegalovirus exposure and HLA in healthy donors. A multiplex PCR was run with 60 Vbeta primers and 13 Jbeta primers. TCRdb's copy holds only in-frame clones and misses some; the assay was immunoSEQ multiplex PCR. The repertoire holds 25,000 or so clones, 79% seen once, with 4% to 5.5% in the top ten. Sequenced material: PBMCs. These receptors all come from a male donor in good health and CMV-seronegative.

This clone has just a few counts. The chain carries TRBV19 and TRBJ1-1, with D hard to call. With 2 bases removed from V and 4 bases from J, the gap between germline ends came to 5 bases. Germline CDR1 LNHDA, CDR2 SQIVND (reference sequence). This CDR3 comprises 12 residues. CDR3 sequence: CASSIRATEAFF. The CDR3 DNA reads TGTGCCAGTAGTATAAGAGCCACTGAAGCTTTCTTT.

The DNA of the CDR3 is TGTGCCAGCAGCCCGGGGCAGGGGGCTTTAGATACGCAGTATTTT. Protein: CASSPGQGALDTQYF. This chain links TRBV11-3 with TRBJ2-3, with 8 bases matching TRBD1. The CDR3 length is 15 residues. The germline CDR1 and CDR2 sequences are SGHNT and YENEEA. Unmatched junction bases numbered 9, after V lost 5 bases and J lost 5 bases.

The chain couples TRBV28 to TRBJ1-5; D is perhaps TRBD1 (6 bases). Germline V lookup: CDR1 MDHEN, CDR2 SYDVKM. V lost 5 bases and J lost 1, with 15 bases in between. The CDR3 consists of 16 residues. The CDR3 spells CASSTEQGLSNQPQHF. For the CDR3, the DNA is TGTGCCAGCAGTACGGAACAGGGTTTGAGCAATCAGCCCCAGCATTTT.

The V gene is TRBV28, the J gene TRBJ2-1; 9 bases line up with TRBD2. The J segment lost 1 base and the V segment lost 5 bases, leaving 3 bases of the junction unmatched. Looked up from germline, CDR1 is MDHEN and CDR2 is SYDVKM. The CDR3 runs to 15 residues. CDR3 protein: CASSPLAGSYNEQFF. DNA of the CDR3: TGTGCCAGCAGTCCTCTAGCGGGATCCTACAATGAGCAGTTCTTC.

V usage is TRBV9 and J usage is TRBJ2-1; 14 nucleotides line up with TRBD2. This CDR3 contains 16 residues. Germline assignment: CDR1 SGDLS and CDR2 YYNGEE. J was trimmed by 7 bases and V by 4 bases; bases with no gene match: 7. The CDR3 is CASSSPGTSGSNEQFF. The CDR3 nucleotides are TGTGCCAGCAGCTCCCCAGGGACTAGCGGGAGTAATGAGCAGTTCTTC.

The chain links TRBV5-1 to TRBJ2-5, with D unresolved. The J call may be faulty, since TRBJ2-7 better matches the DNA end. Germline V lookup: CDR1 SGHRS, CDR2 YFSETQ. The CDR3 covers 16 residues. CDR3 nucleotides: TGCGCCAGCAGCTTGGAGCAGAGCAACTACCCCTACGAGCAGTACTTC. Translating it yields CASSLEQSNYPYEQYF.

This clone was detected only a few times. The chain has TRBV28 and TRBJ2-2; the match to TRBD1 covers 7 bases. Trimming removed 9 bases from V and 6 bases from J; junction bases left unmatched: 4. Germline assignment: CDR1 MDHEN and CDR2 SYDVKM. The CDR3 covers 12 residues. This CDR3 reads CASRQGPGELFF. The DNA for the CDR3 is TGTGCCAGTCGACAGGGCCCCGGGGAGCTGTTTTTT.

V and J are TRBV6-5 and TRBJ2-1, with 9 bases that match TRBD1. This CDR3 spans 15 amino acids. Germline CDR1 is MNHEY and CDR2 is SVGAGI. The V gene end was trimmed by 6 bases and the J gene end by 6 bases; junction bases not matched to a gene: 9. CDR3 in DNA: TGTGCCAGCAGCTGGACGGGACAGGGTTTCAATGAGCAGTTCTTC. Translated, it gives CASSWTGQGFNEQFF.

The chain is built from TRBV7-9 and TRBJ2-7; tentative D call: TRBD1 (6 bases). CDR3 length: 15 amino acids. Germline V gives CDR1 SEHNR, CDR2 FQNEAQ (reference sequence). V was cut by 5 bases and J by 0 bases, with 14 bases left in between. CDR3 sequence (DNA): TGTGCCAGCAGCCACAGGGTACTGCGCTCCTACGAGCAGTACTTC. Protein product: CASSHRVLRSYEQYF.

The V and J genes are TRBV5-1 and TRBJ2-5; weak D call: TRBD1 (6 bases). Trimming left V 4 bases short and J 11 bases short, with 21 bases between. This CDR3 spans 14 amino acids. Per germline, CDR1 SGHRS and CDR2 YFSETQ. The CDR3 nucleotides are TGCGCCAGCAGCCCGAATACACTAGGGGGTGAGCAGTACTTC. Encoded protein: CASSPNTLGGEQYF.

CDR3 region: CASSNGQYSGTQYF. DNA for the CDR3: TGTGCCAGTAGTAATGGACAGTATAGTGGGACCCAGTACTTC. The J gene is TRBJ2-5, the V gene TRBV19, with D possibly TRBD1 on 6 matching bases. Germline CDR1 LNHDA, CDR2 SQIVND (reference sequence). V dropped 4 bases and J dropped 7 bases, with 16 bases sitting between them. This CDR3 is built from 14 residues.

V is TRBV29-1 and J is TRBJ1-5; possible D gene TRBD1, 5 bases. The CDR3 spans 14 residues. The germline CDR1 and CDR2 sequences are SQVTM and ANQGSEA. Trimming removed 6 bases at V and 4 bases at J, with 16 bases between. The CDR3 reads CSVRGGWGNQPQHF. CDR3 bases: TGCAGCGTCCGGGGGGGATGGGGAAATCAGCCCCAGCATTTT.

The V call is TRBV6-1, the J call TRBJ2-7, with a tentative D call TRBD1 (6 bases). The CDR3 loop spans 13 amino acids. V was trimmed by 4 bases and J by 5 bases, leaving 12 bases between them. Germline-derived CDR1 and CDR2 are MNHNS and SASEGT. The CDR3 DNA is TGTGCCAGCAGTGGGCAGGGGCCCCACGAGCAGTACTTC. This codes for CASSGQGPHEQYF.

This rearrangement joins TRBV11-1 to TRBJ2-1; maybe TRBD2 (6 bases). Trimming removed 1 base from V and 8 bases from J, with 6 bases in between. The CDR3 consists of 12 residues. In germline, CDR1 is SGHAT, CDR2 FQDESV (reference sequence). This CDR3 reads CASSLGGDEQFF. The CDR3 DNA reads as TGTGCCAGCAGCTTAGGGGGGGATGAGCAGTTCTTC.

The table lists this clone with a count of one. The rearrangement uses TRBV7-9 and TRBJ2-3, with TRBD2 identical over 9 bases. This CDR3 region has 14 residues. The J segment lost 6 bases and the V segment lost 3 bases, leaving 4 bases of the junction unmatched. From germline, CDR1 is SEHNR and CDR2 FQNEAQ (reference sequence). Here the CDR3 DNA reads TGTGCCAGCAGCTTTGAGGGACTAGCTGATACGCAGTATTTT. This codes for CASSFEGLADTQYF. The variable domain in full, completed from reference TRBV7-9 and TRBJ2-3, reads DTGVSQNPRHKITKRGQNVTFRCDPISEHNRLYWYRQTLGQGPEFLTYFQNEAQLEKSRLLSDRFSAERPKGSFSTLEIQRTEQGDSAMYLCASSFEGLADTQYFGPGTRLTVL.

The chain joins TRBV6-1 to TRBJ2-1; 8 bases agree with TRBD2. Germline-derived CDR1 and CDR2 are MNHNS and SASEGT. The V gene end was trimmed by 6 bases and the J gene end by 5 bases; junction bases not matched to a gene: 9. The CDR3 has 15 amino acids. CDR3 sequence: CASRQRGPGDNEQFF. DNA of the CDR3: TGTGCCAGCAGACAGCGGGGGCCGGGAGACAATGAGCAGTTCTTC.

The chain combines TRBV7-2 with TRBJ2-1; TRBD1 is a possible D gene (5 bases). Germline loops: CDR1 SGHTA, CDR2 FQGNSA. The CDR3 contains 12 residues. The germline V and J ends were trimmed by 0 bases and 9 bases, with 6 bases remaining between them. CDR3 nucleotides: TGTGCCAGCAGCTTAGCCAGGGCTGAGCAGTTCTTC. Translation: CASSLARAEQFF.

This chain joins TRBV19 and TRBJ2-2, with TRBD1 identical over 7 bases. Germline V lookup: CDR1 LNHDA, CDR2 SQIVND (reference sequence). The CDR3 consists of 16 residues. V dropped 3 bases and J dropped 4; count of bases not matched to a gene: 8. The CDR3 DNA is TGTGCCAGTAGTATTGTGTTCAGGGGGAGCACCGGGGAGCTGTTTTTT. Encoded protein: CASSIVFRGSTGELFF. The complete variable domain, with remaining parts taken from reference TRBV19 and TRBJ2-2, reads DGGITQSPKYLFRKEGQNVTLSCEQNLNHDAMYWYRQDPGQGLRLIYYSQIVNDFQKGDIAEGYSVSREKKESFPLTVTSAQKNPTAFYLCASSIVFRGSTGELFFGEGSRLTVL.

This clone was counted between two and nine times. The chain recombines TRBV15 with TRBJ1-5, with 9 bases aligning to TRBD1. From germline, CDR1 is LNHNV and CDR2 YYDKDF (reference sequence). The ends lost 5 bases at V and 4 bases at J; junction bases unmatched: 3. This CDR3 spans 14 amino acids. The CDR3 coding sequence is TGTGCCACCAGCGGGGACAGGGATAATCAGCCCCAGCATTTT. This codes for CATSGDRDNQPQHF.

This clone was observed a single time. The chain combines TRBV6-5 with TRBJ2-1; 9 bases are a match to TRBD1. With 2 bases clipped from V and 8 bases from J, the junction kept 7 bases outside the gene matches. The CDR3 runs to 15 residues. In germline, CDR1 is MNHEY, CDR2 SVGAGI. The CDR3 here is CASSYGTGTWDEQFF. The CDR3 DNA reads TGTGCCAGCAGTTACGGGACAGGGACCTGGGATGAGCAGTTCTTC.